This TCR beta chain stems from a study of blood T cell repertoires in COVID-19. Study information: The samples span acute and convalescent COVID-19 from the United States, Italy and Spain.

Under the authors' procedure: Amplification with reference gene primers provided the estimates of nucleated cell counts. Produced via immunoSEQ multiplex PCR; TCRdb's table is partial and in-frame only. From that table come the V and J calls and clone size; the DNA was used to work out D and trimming. The sample lists about 160,000 clones; approximately 80% were seen once. This CDR3 has 16 residues. Germline V gene sequence: CDR1 SGHVS, CDR2 FQNEAQ. V gave up 1 base and J gave up 7 bases; unmatched junction bases: 8. The chain couples TRBV7-8 to TRBJ2-1; 9 bases map to TRBD1. The material sequenced was peripheral blood. The source is a woman of 80 years or more with active or convalescent COVID-19. CDR3 DNA sequence: TGTGCCAGCAGCTTAGGGGGACAGGGCTCCTGGAATGAGCAGTTCTTC. It is translated as CASSLGGQGSWNEQFF.